This T cell receptor (beta chain) was recorded in a study of T cell clonality in common variable immunodeficiency. V dropped 4 bases and J dropped 5; count of bases not matched to a gene: 8. Per germline, CDR1 GTSNPN and CDR2 SVGIG (reference sequence). This CDR3 is 13 amino acids long. Whole-study results and caveats: TCRbeta clonality was increased in CVID versus healthy controls.

Sequencing input was equivalent genomic DNA from CVID and controls. Profiled with immunoSEQ multiplex PCR; TCRdb holds only in-frame clones, not every one. The sample has tens of thousands of clones, none seen only once. This clone was picked up many times. Antigen: not known. The CDR3 end lies 3 residues beyond the end of the read and is filled in from the germline J gene. The clonotype was recovered from a person aged 18-70 years in good health. Source material: peripheral blood mononuclear cells. The V gene is TRBV30, the J gene TRBJ2-7, with TRBD1 matching over 7 bases. Partial CDR3 DNA: TGTGCCTGGAATATACAGGGGTTGCACGAG. Translating gives CAWNIQGLHE. The whole CDR3 protein is CAWNIQGLHEQYF.